The 28 T cell receptor beta chains reported below all come from one sample, sequenced in a study of T-cell memory formation after mild COVID-19. TCRdb ran MiXCR on the 5' RACE reads and lists one entry per CDR3 protein. The profile covers some 350,000 distinct CDR3 sequences, with 13% appearing a single time and 20% to 25% taken by the ten largest. Sequencing was performed on PBMCs or a T cell subset sorted from them (not recorded which). The receptor source for this set is a young man who had mild COVID-19 (a few samples of this study predate the infection). Cell type and time point are not known.

The sample holds many counts of this clonotype. The chain links TRBV3-1 to TRBJ1-5, with D perhaps matching TRBD1 (5 bases). The V gene's germline CDR1 is LGHDT and CDR2 YNNKEL (reference sequence). The CDR3 consists of 15 residues. The ends were cut back, 3 bases at V and 2 bases at J, with 11 bases in the middle. The CDR3 loop is CASSQGEGRNQPQHF. The DNA of the CDR3 is TGTGCCAGCAGCCAGGGCGAGGGGCGCAATCAGCCCCAGCATTTT.

Written as DNA, the CDR3 is TGCGCCAGCAGCCAAGATACAGGACTAGCTCCTTCGAAGGAGCAGTACTTC. This codes for CASSQDTGLAPSKEQYF. The J gene is TRBJ2-7, the V gene TRBV4-3; 8 bases line up with TRBD2. The germline CDR1 and CDR2 sequences are LGHNA and YSLEER. V shed 0 bases, J shed 7 bases, and the junction held 14 bases outside the gene matches. The CDR3 covers 17 residues.

This clonotype was seen more than once but under ten times. The V gene is TRBV4-1, the J gene TRBJ1-4; D is unresolved. V was trimmed by 2 bases and J by 6 bases, leaving 7 bases between them. In germline, CDR1 is MGHRA, CDR2 YSYEKL. This CDR3 spans 13 amino acids. The CDR3 region has the DNA TGCGCCAGCAGCCAATGGACGCATGAAAAACTGTTTTTT. Translation gives CASSQWTHEKLFF.

This chain connects TRBV4-3 to TRBJ1-6; tentatively, D is TRBD1 (5 bases). Germline CDR1 reads LGHNA; CDR2 reads YSLEER. V shed 4 bases and J shed 6 bases, with 16 bases lying between them. The CDR3 extends over 16 amino acids. The CDR3 nucleotides are TGCGCCAGCAGCCGGGACCGGGCAGGGACTAATTCACCCCTCCACTTT. Its protein is CASSRDRAGTNSPLHF.

The chain links TRBV6-4 to TRBJ1-1; D unclear. Germline CDR1 MRHNA, CDR2 SNTAGT. CDR3 size: 15 residues. V lost 3 bases, J lost 1 base, and 12 bases lay in between. In DNA, the CDR3 is TGTGCCAGCAGTGAGAAAGGGTTGGGGAACACTGAAGCTTTCTTT. Its translation is CASSEKGLGNTEAFF.

The chain uses TRBV7-3 and TRBJ2-3, with 7 bases identical to TRBD2. CDR3 length: 16 residues. Germline V gene data show CDR1 as SGHTA and CDR2 as FQGTGA. Germline trimming cut 3 bases from V and 3 bases from J; bases unmatched to any gene: 9. The CDR3 protein is CASSLRPLAVTDTQYF. Here the CDR3 DNA reads TGTGCCAGCAGCTTGCGGCCCCTAGCGGTTACAGATACGCAGTATTTT.

The chain carries TRBV5-1 and TRBJ1-3; tentative D call: TRBD1 (5 bases). V was shortened by 0 bases and J by 4 bases, with 8 bases between the two germline ends. The V gene's germline CDR1 is SGHRS and CDR2 YFSETQ. This CDR3 region has 14 residues. The CDR3 loop reads CASSLDAGGNTIYF. CDR3 coding DNA: TGCGCCAGCAGCTTGGACGCAGGGGGAAACACCATATATTTT.

This chain connects TRBV29-1 to TRBJ2-5; 14 bases map to TRBD2. The CDR3 has 16 residues. With 6 bases clipped from V and 4 bases from J, the junction kept 10 bases outside the gene matches. CDR1 and CDR2 (germline): SQVTM, ANQGSEA. CDR3 in amino acids: CSVQTSGGANRETQYF. In DNA, the CDR3 is TGCAGCGTCCAGACTAGCGGGGGGGCCAATAGAGAGACCCAGTACTTC.

This clonotype turned up a few times. This rearrangement joins TRBV1 to TRBJ2-1. TRBV1 is a known pseudogene. The CDR3 covers 14 residues. For the CDR3, the DNA is TGCACCAGCAGTCGCAATACAGAGAACAATGAGCAGTTCTTC. It yields the protein CTSSRNTENNEQFF.

This clonotype came up many times. This chain joins TRBV7-9 and TRBJ2-2; D gene unclear. CDR1 SEHNR and CDR2 FQNEAQ come from the germline V gene (reference sequence). The CDR3 runs 14 residues. Trimming pared 5 bases from V and 6 bases from J, leaving 13 bases between. The CDR3 here is CASSRKRPAGELFF. In DNA, the CDR3 is TGTGCCAGCAGCAGAAAACGACCGGCCGGGGAGCTGTTTTTT. The full variable domain, its missing parts supplied by reference TRBV7-9 and TRBJ2-2, is DTGVSQNPRHKITKRGQNVTFRCDPISEHNRLYWYRQTLGQGPEFLTYFQNEAQLEKSRLLSDRFSAERPKGSFSTLEIQRTEQGDSAMYLCASSRKRPAGELFFGEGSRLTVL.

A few counts support this clonotype. The chain couples TRBV5-1 to TRBJ2-3, with 12 bases lining up with TRBD2. The V gene's germline CDR1 is SGHRS and CDR2 YFSETQ. The CDR3 length is 16 residues. Trimming removed 1 base from V and 5 bases from J; junction bases left unmatched: 5. The CDR3 coding sequence is TGCGCCAGCAGCTTGAAACTAGCGGGGGGTGGAGATACGCAGTATTTT. Residues: CASSLKLAGGGDTQYF.

The chain couples TRBV3-1 to TRBJ2-5; TRBD2 matches at 8 bases. Trimming removed 6 bases from V and 14 bases from J; junction bases left unmatched: 11. The CDR3 is 12 residues long. CDR1 is LGHDT, CDR2 YNNKEL, per germline (reference sequence). The CDR3, as DNA: TGTGCCAGCAGTCTGAGCGGGGGACCGGTATACTTC. Its translation: CASSLSGGPVYF.

This clonotype was observed a handful of times. The J gene is TRBJ2-2, the V gene TRBV7-6; D unresolved. The CDR3 runs 16 residues. The germline V gene has CDR1 SGHVS and CDR2 FNYEAQ. The ends were cut back, 2 bases at V and 0 bases at J, with 10 bases in the middle. The CDR3 spells CASSLYSSTNTGELFF. The CDR3 DNA reads TGTGCCAGCAGCTTATACAGCAGCACGAACACCGGGGAGCTGTTTTTT.

The chain joins TRBV6-6 to TRBJ2-3; 10 bases are a match to TRBD2. Per the germline V gene, CDR1 is MNHNY and CDR2 is SVGAGI (reference sequence). V shed 2 bases and J 1 base; nucleotides not matched to a gene: 6. The CDR3 loop spans 17 amino acids. CDR3 in DNA: TGTGCCAGCAGTTACGAGCGGGGGGGCCGCGGCACAGATACGCAGTATTTT. Encoded protein: CASSYERGGRGTDTQYF.

This sequence joins TRBV7-2 and TRBJ1-3; D unclear. This CDR3 has 13 residues. V gave up 1 base and J gave up 4 bases, with 5 bases separating them. Germline CDR1 SGHTA, CDR2 FQGNSA. The CDR3, as DNA: TGTGCCAGCAGCTTAGTGGGGGGAAACACCATATATTTT. Translated: CASSLVGGNTIYF.

This chain connects TRBV7-9 to TRBJ2-2; D is uncertain. In germline, CDR1 is SEHNR, CDR2 FQNEAQ (reference sequence). CDR3 length equals 15 residues. V lost 1 base, J lost 6 bases, and 12 bases lay in between. CDR3 DNA: TGTGCCAGCAGCTTAGGCCAGTCGTTATCCGGGGAGCTGTTTTTT. Translated: CASSLGQSLSGELFF.

This clonotype appeared a few times. The junction departs from the called germline gene at one end, perhaps through a read error. The chain recombines TRBV6-6 with TRBJ2-1; 7 bases are a match to TRBD2. Germline V gene sequence: CDR1 MNHNY, CDR2 SVGAGI (reference sequence). There are 16 residues in the CDR3. The CDR3 loop reads CARSYQAGDPLNEQFF. The CDR3 nucleotides read TGTGCCAGAAGTTACCAGGCGGGGGACCCGCTAAATGAGCAGTTCTTC.

This chain uses TRBV24-1 with TRBJ2-4, with D possibly being TRBD1 or TRBD2 (5 bases each). The germline gives CDR1 KGHDR, CDR2 SFDVKD. V shed 2 bases and J shed 3 bases, with 10 bases lying between them. There are 15 residues in the CDR3. The CDR3 coding sequence is TGTGCCACCAGTGATTCTGGGGGTAGCAAAAACATTCAGTACTTC. Amino acid sequence: CATSDSGGSKNIQYF.

This clonotype was found many times. This chain connects TRBV6-5 to TRBJ2-1; possible D gene TRBD1, 6 bases. This CDR3 comprises 17 residues. The V and J ends lost 4 bases and 1 base respectively, with 17 bases between them. Germline V gene sequence: CDR1 MNHEY, CDR2 SVGAGI. This chain's CDR3 is CASSFSPGQDSYNEQFF. DNA for the CDR3: TGTGCCAGCAGTTTCTCGCCGGGACAAGATTCCTACAATGAGCAGTTCTTC.

This clonotype was picked up a small number of times. The V call is TRBV6-6, the J call TRBJ1-2, with unresolved D. Germline CDR1 reads MNHNY; CDR2 reads SVGAGI (reference sequence). Trimming cost V 2 bases and J 0 bases, with 7 bases left between them. This CDR3 is 14 amino acids long. The CDR3 sequence: CASSYGGTNYGYTF. For the CDR3, the DNA is TGTGCCAGCAGTTACGGAGGGACTAACTATGGCTACACCTTC.

This chain joins TRBV5-4 and TRBJ2-7; no reliable D call. The CDR3 is 14 residues long. V lost 2 bases to trimming and J lost 1 base, with 10 bases between them. Germline values: CDR1 SGHNT, CDR2 YYREEE (reference sequence). CDR3 coding DNA: TGTGCCAGCAGCTTTGAAATGGCGTCCTACGAGCAGTACTTC. Its translation: CASSFEMASYEQYF.

This clonotype showed up just once. The J gene is TRBJ1-1, the V gene TRBV20-1; D is undetermined. The CDR3 covers 13 residues. Germline V CDR1 and CDR2: DFQATT, SNEGSKA (reference sequence). V gave up 1 base and J gave up 3 bases, with 9 bases separating them. The CDR3 sequence is CSARGIGHTEAFF. As DNA, the CDR3 is TGCAGTGCTAGAGGAATAGGGCACACTGAAGCTTTCTTT.

This clonotype was found a few times. This chain links TRBV7-2 with TRBJ2-1, with 11 bases lining up with TRBD2. V shed 3 bases, J shed 10 bases, and the junction held 8 bases outside the gene matches. Germline CDR1 SGHTA, CDR2 FQGNSA. CDR3 size: 15 residues. The CDR3 DNA sequence: TGTGCCAGCAGCTTCAGCTTAGCGGGGGGGATAGAGCAGTTCTTC. Its protein is CASSFSLAGGIEQFF.

This clonotype was detected only a few times. The rearrangement links TRBV7-6 to TRBJ1-1; D ambiguous. Germline V gene lookup returns CDR1 SGHVS and CDR2 FNYEAQ. Trimming left V 5 bases short and J 0 bases short, with 13 bases between. This CDR3 has 15 amino acids. The CDR3 DNA sequence: TGTGCCAGCAGCCCCAGTTCGGCCATGAACACTGAAGCTTTCTTT. Translating gives CASSPSSAMNTEAFF.

This clonotype was observed a handful of times. The CDR3 sequence: CASSPYAGELFF. The CDR3 nucleotides are TGTGCCAGCAGCCCGTACGCCGGGGAGCTGTTTTTT. The rearrangement links TRBV6-2 or TRBV6-3 to TRBJ2-2, with D hard to call. Germline V gene sequence: CDR1 MNHEY, CDR2 SVGEGT. This CDR3 region has 12 residues. The V end lost 6 bases, the J end lost 6 bases, and 8 bases lay between the germline ends.

This clonotype occurred a few times. The chain is built from TRBV4-3 and TRBJ2-3; unclear D gene. CDR1 and CDR2 from the germline V gene are LGHNA and YSLEER. Deletions cut 0 bases from V and 4 bases from J, with 11 bases between. The CDR3 spans 15 residues. CDR3 residues: CASSQDRKNPDTQYF. The CDR3, as DNA: TGCGCCAGCAGCCAAGATCGTAAGAACCCAGATACGCAGTATTTT.

In this sample, this clonotype turned up many times. The CDR3 sequence: CASSVGGVDRTMNTEAFF. The CDR3 nucleotides read TGTGCCAGCAGCGTAGGAGGCGTAGATCGTACAATGAACACTGAAGCTTTCTTT. This chain uses TRBV9 with TRBJ1-1; D is ambiguous. The CDR3 is made up of 18 amino acids. Germline-derived CDR1 and CDR2 are SGDLS and YYNGEE. V was clipped by 0 bases and J by 0 bases, with 18 bases between them.

The table lists this clonotype with a few counts. V and J are TRBV10-3 and TRBJ2-3; TRBD2 agrees at 12 bases. The CDR3 has 17 amino acids. CDR1 is ENHRY, CDR2 SYGVKD, per germline. J was trimmed by 4 bases and V by 6 bases; bases with no gene match: 11. CDR3 DNA sequence: TGTGCCATCAGCCCCATACTAGCGGGGGGTAGGGCAGATACGCAGTATTTT. Its protein is CAISPILAGGRADTQYF.